This T cell receptor beta chain was found in a study of T cell repertoires in cytomegalovirus infection. Study information: Both a matching HLA type and CMV infection were indicated by public TCR beta signatures. Study outcomes and limitations: Within the response measured ex vivo, HLA-C-restricted CMV-specific TCR beta clonotypes were dominant. Public TCR beta family frequency separated CMV-and-HLA carriers, including in an independent cohort.

The table lists this clonotype with many counts. Its target is unknown. TCRdb ran MiXCR on the reads and lists one entry per CDR3 protein. The table lists about 490,000 distinct CDR3 sequences, around 11% of them singletons. Germline V CDR1 and CDR2: MNHEY, SVGEGT. V was clipped by 4 bases and J by 0 bases, with 7 bases between them. The length of the CDR3 is 13 residues. This clonotype was obtained from a human donor in good health (CMV status not recorded). Some clones in this sample may be carry-over from other donors' samples. The gene calls are TRBV6-2 or TRBV6-3 and TRBJ2-7; TRBD1 or TRBD2 may be the D gene (5 bases each). The material sequenced was PBMCs. CDR3 protein: CASSWDVSYEQYF. CDR3 nucleotides: TGTGCCAGCAGTTGGGACGTCTCCTACGAGCAGTACTTC.